The rows below give T cell receptor beta chains drawn from one sample of a study of control samples from healthy donors and cancer patients. Measured with immunoSEQ multiplex PCR; TCRdb has only the in-frame clones, and not every one. The sample consists of some 89,000 clones, about 89% of them appearing once. The sequencing sample was made of blood. Receptors were obtained from a man aged 25-40 years in good health. Both conserved end residues are part of each CDR3.

J gene | V gene | CDR3 protein
TRBJ2-3 | TRBV9 | CASSALSGGAFGSTDTQYF
TRBJ1-4 | TRBV10-3 | CAISQGINEKLFF
TRBJ1-2 | TRBV15 | CATSRVGGQTYGYTF
TRBJ1-2 | TRBV2 | CASRGTGGNYGYTF
TRBJ1-4 | TRBV30 | CAWMVKDYNEKLFF
TRBJ1-4 | TRBV5-1 | CASSLDPPEKLFF
TRBJ2-1 | TRBV30 | CAWSYGGRDEQFF
TRBJ2-2 | TRBV5-1 | CASSLEANTGELFF
TRBJ2-6 | TRBV7-9 | CASSQVGQGISGANVLTF
TRBJ1-1 | TRBV5-1 | CASSLSIPTEAFF
TRBJ1-2 | TRBV4-1 | CASSQTIQGARYGYTF
TRBJ1-4 | TRBV5-1 | CASSPQGGPTNEKLFF
TRBJ1-1 | TRBV24-1 | CATSDWLQGNTEAFF
TRBJ2-7 | TRBV3-1/TRBV3-2 | CASSRTDQSYEQYF
TRBJ2-7 | TRBV27 | CASSFRRLAGGLNSYEQYF
TRBJ1-2 | TRBV7-9 | CASSFRDRNYGYTF
TRBJ2-3 | TRBV6-5 | CASSYQPRGTDTQYF
TRBJ1-1 | TRBV5-6 | CASSLEGEAFF
TRBJ2-3 | TRBV27 | CASSPNAGTDTQYF
TRBJ2-3 | TRBV21-1 | CASSKEGRLAGGSTDTQYF
TRBJ2-5 | TRBV7-2 | CASSLGAAGKETQYF
TRBJ1-6 | TRBV2 | CASRVTGGNSPLHF
TRBJ2-1 | TRBV6-1 | CASSELGSSYNEQFF
TRBJ1-1 | TRBV5-1 | CASSFAGTENTEAFF
TRBJ2-3 | TRBV6-5 | CASSYRRPPTDTQYF
TRBJ2-5 | TRBV2 | CASSETEETQYF
TRBJ1-2 | TRBV28 | CASSLTGMSGYTF
TRBJ2-3 | TRBV7-2 | CASSLTDTQYF
TRBJ1-1 | TRBV3-1/TRBV3-2 | CASSQDRVLNTEAFF
TRBJ2-1 | TRBV7-9 | CASSHRDSPYNEQFF
TRBJ1-2 | TRBV6-4 | CASSDSGRGYTF
TRBJ2-7 | TRBV6-5 | CASRDRIEQYF
TRBJ1-3 | TRBV30 | CAWSKGTGNTIYF
TRBJ1-3 | TRBV25-1 | CASSEPMDSKNTIYF
TRBJ1-2 | TRBV12-3/TRBV12-4 | CASSLGVGSYTF
TRBJ2-2 | TRBV12-3/TRBV12-4 | CASSSRGWELFF
TRBJ1-1 | TRBV6-5 | CASSTGINTEAFF
TRBJ2-1 | TRBV7-9 | CASSLGQGADEQFF
TRBJ1-1 | TRBV5-1 | CASSLVFQGAEAFF
TRBJ1-4 | TRBV20-1 | CSASGGVEKLFF
TRBJ2-5 | TRBV6-6 | CASSHTRDRVGETQYF
TRBJ1-2 | TRBV6-5 | CASNPEKGDYGYTF
TRBJ2-1 | TRBV7-2 | CASSFLAGGRYNEQFF
TRBJ1-2 | TRBV24-1 | CATSERDKGGYTF
TRBJ1-5 | TRBV4-2 | CASSQDAGPNQPQHF
TRBJ1-2 | TRBV9 | CASSGNRDGYTF
TRBJ1-1 | TRBV18 | CASSNGQGETEAFF
TRBJ1-2 | TRBV29-1 | CSIVPLLQDLYGYTF
TRBJ2-6 | TRBV9 | CASSEAGPGANVLTF
TRBJ2-4 | TRBV10-2 | CASTRAIAKNIQYF
TRBJ2-1 | TRBV7-2 | CASSDTSGGSSYNEQFF
TRBJ1-1 | TRBV10-3 | CAISELTGGHTEAFF
TRBJ2-3 | TRBV14 | CASSPRDRSTDTQYF
TRBJ2-1 | TRBV24-1 | CATSDIAGGREQFF
TRBJ2-7 | TRBV29-1 | CSVTPVGVLYEQYF
TRBJ2-2 | TRBV21-1 | CASSKTRQGFREHRGAVF
TRBJ1-1 | TRBV19 | CASRPWDRGLTEAFF